This is a list of T cell receptor beta chains from one sample in a study of preoperative IRX-2 immunotherapy in early breast cancer. Profiling relied on immunoSEQ multiplex PCR, and the TCRdb table lists in-frame clones only, not all of them. This table has 35,000 to 45,000 clones, roughly 80% appearing once. Sequenced material: tumor tissue, taken after IRX-2 immunotherapy. The receptors come from a human donor with breast cancer. CDR3s include the opening cysteine and the closing phenylalanine or tryptophan. Each record gives: V gene, J gene, CDR3 protein.

>TRBV5-1|TRBJ1-1
CASSLSQTGANTEAFF
>TRBV6-8|TRBJ2-7
CASSSVLYEQYF
>TRBV5-1|TRBJ2-3
CASSISGGTDTQYF
>TRBV28|TRBJ1-2
CASSLWGGDRGTHGYTF
>TRBV5-1|TRBJ1-3
CASSRQELTGNTIYF
>TRBV14|TRBJ2-5
CASSPDSRGTQYF
>TRBV6-8|TRBJ1-2
CASTDGLLRRGYTF
>TRBV7-8|TRBJ1-1
CASRSGQTPEAFF
>TRBV10-3|TRBJ2-2
CAISERTGGANTGELFF
>TRBV28|TRBJ1-1
CASSLSAPREAFF
>TRBV6-8|TRBJ2-2
CASSASGVGDTGELFF
>TRBV6-4|TRBJ2-2
CASSPKGLAGVGELFF
>TRBV19|TRBJ1-6
CASSLQTVRDSPLHF
>TRBV29-1|TRBJ2-3
CSVELAGAMRDTQYF
>TRBV18|TRBJ1-4
CASSPTGRNEKLFF
>TRBV5-1|TRBJ2-3
CASAKRELPDTQYF
>TRBV5-1|TRBJ2-1
CASIPGRPRVDNEQFF
>TRBV5-1|TRBJ1-1
CASNRQAGDTEAFF
>TRBV6-8|TRBJ1-1
CASKRSLSGNTEAFF
>TRBV11-3|TRBJ1-6
CASTEGQLNSPLHF
>TRBV19|TRBJ1-1
CASSIGRGNFEAFF
>TRBV7-5|TRBJ2-3
CASSLGQGNTDTQYF
>TRBV6-4|TRBJ2-7
CAIGEFTEQYF
>TRBV19|TRBJ1-4
CASTKQDDLIEKLFF
>TRBV5-1|TRBJ2-5
CASTRADRVGETQYF
>TRBV6-8|TRBJ2-6
CASRGGPSGANVLTF
>TRBV19|TRBJ2-7
CASSVLGQAYEQYF
>TRBV6-8|TRBJ2-7
CASSQGLLEGEQYF
>TRBV12-5|TRBJ1-1
CASTPWDLNTEAFF
>TRBV28|TRBJ1-5
CASSLNDQPQHF
>TRBV7-6|TRBJ2-1
CASSLAPGGAGNEQFF
>TRBV11-3|TRBJ2-5
CASSHGQGEGRKTQYF
>TRBV30|TRBJ1-4
CAWATTGGGSNEKLFF
>TRBV6-8|TRBJ1-4
CASRDRQGRGEKLFF
>TRBV6-7|TRBJ2-1
CASSDSPGSSYNEQFF
>TRBV2|TRBJ2-2
CASRADRVRTGELFF
>TRBV19|TRBJ2-5
CASTAGGKETQYF
>TRBV29-1|TRBJ1-3
CSVVGRGNTIYF
>TRBV18|TRBJ2-7
CASSPIGRIHEQYF
>TRBV6-8|TRBJ1-2
CASRLGGEHGYTF
>TRBV6-7|TRBJ1-4
CASSDRVGKLFF
>TRBV28|TRBJ2-7
CASSFLGQIYEQYF
>TRBV18|TRBJ2-6
CASSPRPTGSGANVLTF
>TRBV19|TRBJ1-5
CASRVQGAGNQPQHF
>TRBV12-5|TRBJ1-4
CASNVGGFLGEKLFF
>TRBV6-8|TRBJ2-7
CASRGWVPGQGSYEQYF
>TRBV19|TRBJ2-5
CASSKGDGGQSQYF
>TRBV19|TRBJ2-2
CASRYKTGTGELFF
>TRBV11-3|TRBJ2-2
CASSLHSSGTDTGELFF
>TRBV18|TRBJ2-2
CASSPKAGGSGELFF
>TRBV5-1|TRBJ2-5
CASRPTSGGQETQYF
>TRBV12-5|TRBJ1-2
CASTLEGSNGYTF
>TRBV19|TRBJ2-5
CASSQKGRETQYF